The sequence of this T cell receptor (beta chain) was determined in a study of T cells after yellow fever vaccination. The CDR3 covers 13 residues. This clonotype was observed a few times. Production of TCR cDNA was by 5'RACE template switching, which also added a universal primer site and UMIs. MiXCR, run by TCRdb on the 5' RACE reads, gives a single entry per CDR3 protein. This sample has a few hundred thousand distinct CDR3 sequences, with 3% to 4.5% found just once. The gene calls are TRBV21-1 and TRBJ1-1. TRBV21-1 is a documented pseudogene. The source material was PBMCs, sampled 5 days after the yellow fever booster vaccination. The sequence was obtained from a man in his late teens or twenties who received the YFV17D yellow fever vaccine. The CDR3 loop reads CASSKGVWKEAFF. The CDR3 DNA reads TGTGCCAGCAGCAAAGGGGTCTGGAAAGAAGCTTTCTTT.